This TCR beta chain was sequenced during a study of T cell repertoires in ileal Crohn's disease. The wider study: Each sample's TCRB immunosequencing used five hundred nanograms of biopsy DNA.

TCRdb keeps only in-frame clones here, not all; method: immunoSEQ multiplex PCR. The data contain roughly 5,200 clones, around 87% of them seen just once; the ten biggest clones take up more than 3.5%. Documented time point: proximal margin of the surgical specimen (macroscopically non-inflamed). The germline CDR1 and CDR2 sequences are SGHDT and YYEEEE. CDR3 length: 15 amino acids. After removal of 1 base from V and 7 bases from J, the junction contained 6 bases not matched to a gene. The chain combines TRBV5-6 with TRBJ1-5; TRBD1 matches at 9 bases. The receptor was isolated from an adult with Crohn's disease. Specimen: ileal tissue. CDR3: CASSLTGGAFQPQHF. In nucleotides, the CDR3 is TGTGCCAGCAGCTTGACAGGGGGCGCTTTCCAGCCCCAGCATTTT. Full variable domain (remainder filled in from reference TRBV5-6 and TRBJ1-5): DAGVTQSPTHLIKTRGQQVTLRCSPKSGHDTVSWYQQALGQGPQFIFQYYEEEERQRGNFPDRFSGHQFPNYSSELNVNALLLGDSALYLCASSLTGGAFQPQHFGDGTRLSIL.